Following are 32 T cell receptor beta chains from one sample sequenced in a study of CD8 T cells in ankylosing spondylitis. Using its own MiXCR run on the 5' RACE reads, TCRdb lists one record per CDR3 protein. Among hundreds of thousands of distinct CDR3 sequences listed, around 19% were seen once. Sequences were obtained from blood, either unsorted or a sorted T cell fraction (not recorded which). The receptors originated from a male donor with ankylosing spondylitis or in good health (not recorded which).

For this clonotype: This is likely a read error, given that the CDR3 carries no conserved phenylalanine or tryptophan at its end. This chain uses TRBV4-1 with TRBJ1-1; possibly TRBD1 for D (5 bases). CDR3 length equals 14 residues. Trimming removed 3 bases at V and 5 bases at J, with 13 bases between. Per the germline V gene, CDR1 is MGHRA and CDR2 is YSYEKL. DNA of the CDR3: TGCGCCAGCAGCCACCCAGGGTTGGGGACTGAAGCTTTCCTT. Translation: CASSHPGLGTEAFL.

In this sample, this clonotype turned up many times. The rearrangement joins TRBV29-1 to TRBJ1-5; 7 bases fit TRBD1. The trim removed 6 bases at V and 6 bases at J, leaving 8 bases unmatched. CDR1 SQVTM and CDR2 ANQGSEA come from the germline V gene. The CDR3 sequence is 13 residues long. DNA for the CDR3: TGCAGCGTCACGGACAGGTCCGGTCAGCCCCAGCATTTT. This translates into CSVTDRSGQPQHF.

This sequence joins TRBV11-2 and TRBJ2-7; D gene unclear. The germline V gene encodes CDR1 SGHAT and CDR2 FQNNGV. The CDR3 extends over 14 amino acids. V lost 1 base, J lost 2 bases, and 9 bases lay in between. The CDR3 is CASSLVDGTYEQYV. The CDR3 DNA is TGTGCCAGCAGCTTAGTGGACGGAACCTACGAGCAGTACGTC.

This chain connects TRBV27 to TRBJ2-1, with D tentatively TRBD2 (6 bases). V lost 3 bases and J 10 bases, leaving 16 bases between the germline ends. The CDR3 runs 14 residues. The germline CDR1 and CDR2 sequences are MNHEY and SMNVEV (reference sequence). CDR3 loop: CASSFGGPGIEQFF. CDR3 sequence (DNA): TGTGCCAGCAGTTTCGGAGGGCCGGGTATCGAGCAGTTCTTC.

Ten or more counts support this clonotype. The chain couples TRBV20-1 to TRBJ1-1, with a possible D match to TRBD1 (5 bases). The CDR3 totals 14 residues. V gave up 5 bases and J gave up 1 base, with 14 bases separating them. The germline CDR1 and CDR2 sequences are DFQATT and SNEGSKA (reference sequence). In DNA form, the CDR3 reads TGCAGTGCTCCGAGGGGACCGAGGAACACTGAAGCTTTCTTT. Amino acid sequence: CSAPRGPRNTEAFF.

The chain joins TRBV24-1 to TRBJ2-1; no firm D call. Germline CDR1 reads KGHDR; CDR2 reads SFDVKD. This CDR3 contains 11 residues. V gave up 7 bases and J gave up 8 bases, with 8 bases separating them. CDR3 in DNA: TGTGCCACCAGCCGGTTGGATGAGCAGTTCTTC. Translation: CATSRLDEQFF.

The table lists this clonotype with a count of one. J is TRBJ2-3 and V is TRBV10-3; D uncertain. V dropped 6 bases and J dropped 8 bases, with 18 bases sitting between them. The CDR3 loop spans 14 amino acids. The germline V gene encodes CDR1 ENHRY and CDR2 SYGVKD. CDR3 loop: CAISPVHGPATQYF. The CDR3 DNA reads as TGTGCCATCAGCCCAGTACACGGCCCGGCTACGCAGTATTTT.

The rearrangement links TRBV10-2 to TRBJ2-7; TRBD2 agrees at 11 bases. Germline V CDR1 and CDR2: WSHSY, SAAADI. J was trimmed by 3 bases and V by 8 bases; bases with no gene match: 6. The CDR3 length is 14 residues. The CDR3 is CASSMGLADYEQYV. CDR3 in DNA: TGCGCCAGCTCAATGGGACTAGCGGACTACGAGCAGTACGTC.

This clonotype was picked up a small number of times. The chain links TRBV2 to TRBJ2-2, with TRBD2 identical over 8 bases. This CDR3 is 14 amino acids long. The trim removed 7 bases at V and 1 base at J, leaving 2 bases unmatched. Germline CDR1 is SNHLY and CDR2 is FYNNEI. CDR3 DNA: TGTGCCAGCAACCTAGCGGGGAACACCGGGGAGCTGTTTTTT. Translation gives CASNLAGNTGELFF.

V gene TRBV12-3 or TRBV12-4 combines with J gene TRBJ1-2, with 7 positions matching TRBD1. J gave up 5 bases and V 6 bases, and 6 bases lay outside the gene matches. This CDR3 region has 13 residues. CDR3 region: CASSLRGWYGYTF. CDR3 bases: TGTGCCAGCAGCCTCAGGGGGTGGTATGGCTACACCTTC.

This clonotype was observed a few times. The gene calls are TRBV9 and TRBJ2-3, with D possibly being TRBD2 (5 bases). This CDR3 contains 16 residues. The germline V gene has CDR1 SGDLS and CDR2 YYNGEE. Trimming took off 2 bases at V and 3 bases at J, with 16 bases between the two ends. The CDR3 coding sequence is TGTGCCAGCAGCGTTCAAGAAGGGCGGGCGACAGATACGCAGTATTTT. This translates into CASSVQEGRATDTQYF.

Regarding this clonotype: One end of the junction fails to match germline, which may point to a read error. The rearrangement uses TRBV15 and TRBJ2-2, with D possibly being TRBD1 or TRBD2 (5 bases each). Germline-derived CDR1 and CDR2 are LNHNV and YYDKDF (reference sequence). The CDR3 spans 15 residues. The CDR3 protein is CAASEGTLGTGELFF. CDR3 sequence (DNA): TGTGCCGCCAGCGAGGGGACCCTGGGCACCGGGGAGCTGTTTTTT.

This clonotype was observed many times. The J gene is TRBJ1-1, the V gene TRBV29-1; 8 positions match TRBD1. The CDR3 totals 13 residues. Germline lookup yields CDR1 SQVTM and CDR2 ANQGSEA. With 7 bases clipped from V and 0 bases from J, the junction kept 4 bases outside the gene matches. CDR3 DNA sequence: TGCAGCGGCATGACAGGGGTGAACACTGAAGCTTTCTTT. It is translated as CSGMTGVNTEAFF.

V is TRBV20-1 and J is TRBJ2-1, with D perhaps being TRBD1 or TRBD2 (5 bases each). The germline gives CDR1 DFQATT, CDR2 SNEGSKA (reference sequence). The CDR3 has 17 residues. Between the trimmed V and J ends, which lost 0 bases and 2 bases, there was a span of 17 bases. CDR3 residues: CSARDSSRRGPYNEQFF. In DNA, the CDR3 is TGCAGTGCTAGAGATAGCTCGCGAAGGGGACCCTACAATGAGCAGTTCTTC.

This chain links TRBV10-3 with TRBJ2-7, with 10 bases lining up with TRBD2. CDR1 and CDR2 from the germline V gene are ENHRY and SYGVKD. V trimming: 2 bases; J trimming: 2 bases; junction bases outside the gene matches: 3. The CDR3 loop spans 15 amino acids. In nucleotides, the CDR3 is TGTGCCATCAGTGAGGGGCTAGCGGGGGCCTACGAGCAGTACGTC. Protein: CAISEGLAGAYEQYV.

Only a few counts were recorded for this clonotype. The CDR3 nucleotides are TGTGCCACCAGTGATGCCGGGACTAGCGCGACAGATACGCAGTATTTT. It yields the protein CATSDAGTSATDTQYF. The chain joins TRBV24-1 to TRBJ2-3; TRBD2 agrees at 10 bases. Germline trimming cut 3 bases from V and 3 bases from J; bases unmatched to any gene: 5. This CDR3 is 16 amino acids long. Germline CDR1 and CDR2: KGHDR and SFDVKD.

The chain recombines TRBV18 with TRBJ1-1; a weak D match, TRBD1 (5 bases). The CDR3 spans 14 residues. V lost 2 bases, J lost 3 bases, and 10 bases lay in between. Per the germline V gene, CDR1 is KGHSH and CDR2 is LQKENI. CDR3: CASSPAGSDTEAFF. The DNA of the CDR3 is TGTGCCAGCTCACCAGCAGGGTCGGACACTGAAGCTTTCTTT. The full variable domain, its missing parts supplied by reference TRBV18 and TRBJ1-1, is NAGVMQNPRHLVRRRGQEARLRCSPMKGHSHVYWYRQLPEEGLKFMVYLQKENIIDESGMPKERFSAEFPKEGPSILRIQQVVRGDSAAYFCASSPAGSDTEAFFGQGTRLTVV.

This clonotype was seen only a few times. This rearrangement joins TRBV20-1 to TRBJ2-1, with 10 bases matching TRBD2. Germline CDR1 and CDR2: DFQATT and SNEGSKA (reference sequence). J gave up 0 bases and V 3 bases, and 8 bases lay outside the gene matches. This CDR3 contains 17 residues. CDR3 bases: TGCAGTGCTAGTAGGTCTAGCGGGGGTAGCTCCTACAATGAGCAGTTCTTC. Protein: CSASRSSGGSSYNEQFF.

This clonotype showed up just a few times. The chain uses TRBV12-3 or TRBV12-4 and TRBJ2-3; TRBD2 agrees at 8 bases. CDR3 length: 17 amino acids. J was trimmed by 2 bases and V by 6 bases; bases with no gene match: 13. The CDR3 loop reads CASSRKLAESSTDTQYF. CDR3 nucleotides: TGTGCCAGCAGCCGTAAACTAGCGGAGTCATCCACAGATACGCAGTATTTT.

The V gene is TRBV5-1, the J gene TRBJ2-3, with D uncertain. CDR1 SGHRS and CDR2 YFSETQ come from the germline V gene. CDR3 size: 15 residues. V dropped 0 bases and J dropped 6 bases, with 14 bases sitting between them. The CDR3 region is CASSLAGTGRDTQYF. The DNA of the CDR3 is TGCGCCAGCAGCTTGGCCGGCACGGGCCGGGATACGCAGTATTTT.

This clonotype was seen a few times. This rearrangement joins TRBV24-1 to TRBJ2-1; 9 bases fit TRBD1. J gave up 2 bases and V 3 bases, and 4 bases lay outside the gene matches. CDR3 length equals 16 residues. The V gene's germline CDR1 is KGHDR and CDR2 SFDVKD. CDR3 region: CATSDPGTGTYNEQFF. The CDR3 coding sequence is TGTGCCACCAGTGATCCCGGGACAGGGACCTACAATGAGCAGTTCTTC.

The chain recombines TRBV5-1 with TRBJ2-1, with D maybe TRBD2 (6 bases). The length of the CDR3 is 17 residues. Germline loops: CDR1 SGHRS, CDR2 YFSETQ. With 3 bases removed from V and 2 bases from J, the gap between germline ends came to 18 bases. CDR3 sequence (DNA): TGCGCCAGCAGCTCCTTTGTCGGAGGGCGTACCTACAATGAGCAGTTCTTC. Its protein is CASSSFVGGRTYNEQFF.

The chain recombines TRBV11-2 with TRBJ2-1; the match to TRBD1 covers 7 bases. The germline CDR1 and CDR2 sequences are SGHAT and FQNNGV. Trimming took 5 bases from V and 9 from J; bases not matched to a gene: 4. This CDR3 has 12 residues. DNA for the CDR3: TGTGCCAGCAGCGTGAGGGACAGTGAGCAGTTCTTC. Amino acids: CASSVRDSEQFF.

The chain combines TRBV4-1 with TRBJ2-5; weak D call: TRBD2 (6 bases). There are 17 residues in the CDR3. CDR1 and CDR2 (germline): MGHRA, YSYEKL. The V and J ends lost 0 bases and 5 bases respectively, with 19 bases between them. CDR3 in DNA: TGCGCCAGCAGCCAAGATCACCAAACTAGCTCGATGGAGACCCAGTACTTC. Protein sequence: CASSQDHQTSSMETQYF.

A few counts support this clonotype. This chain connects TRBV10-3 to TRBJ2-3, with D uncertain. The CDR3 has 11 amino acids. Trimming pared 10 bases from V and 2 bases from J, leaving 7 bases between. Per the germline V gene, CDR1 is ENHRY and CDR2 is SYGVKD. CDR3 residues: CATETTDTQYF. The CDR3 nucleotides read TGTGCCACCGAAACCACAGATACGCAGTATTTT.

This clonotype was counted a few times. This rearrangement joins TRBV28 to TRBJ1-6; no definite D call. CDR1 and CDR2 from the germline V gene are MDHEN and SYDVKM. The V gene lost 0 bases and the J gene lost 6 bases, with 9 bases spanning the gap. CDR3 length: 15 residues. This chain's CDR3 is CASSLWGGTNSPLHF. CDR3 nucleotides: TGTGCCAGCAGTTTATGGGGAGGAACTAATTCACCCCTCCACTTT.

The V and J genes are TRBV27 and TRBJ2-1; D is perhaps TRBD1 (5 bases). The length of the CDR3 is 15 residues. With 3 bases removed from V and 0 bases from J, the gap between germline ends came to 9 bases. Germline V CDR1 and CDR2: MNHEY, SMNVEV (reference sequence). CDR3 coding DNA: TGTGCCAGCAGTTTCGACAGTACCTCCTACAATGAGCAGTTCTTC. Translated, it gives CASSFDSTSYNEQFF.

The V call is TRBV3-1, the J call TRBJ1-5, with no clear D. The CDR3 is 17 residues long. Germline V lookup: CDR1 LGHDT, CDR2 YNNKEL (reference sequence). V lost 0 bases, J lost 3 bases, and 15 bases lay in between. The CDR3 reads CASSQDSDKGNNQPQHF. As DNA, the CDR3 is TGTGCCAGCAGCCAAGATTCCGACAAGGGCAACAATCAGCCCCAGCATTTT.

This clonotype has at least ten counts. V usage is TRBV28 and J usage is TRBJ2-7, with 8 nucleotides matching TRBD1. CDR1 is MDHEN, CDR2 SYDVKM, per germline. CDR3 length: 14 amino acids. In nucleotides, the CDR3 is TGTGCCAGCAGTCGGGCGGACAGGGCCTATGAGCAGTACGTC. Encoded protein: CASSRADRAYEQYV.

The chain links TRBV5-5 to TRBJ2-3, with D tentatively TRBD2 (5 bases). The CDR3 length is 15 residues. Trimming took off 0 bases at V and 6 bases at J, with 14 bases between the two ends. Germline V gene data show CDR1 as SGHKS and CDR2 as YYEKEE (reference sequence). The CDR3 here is CASSLVSASRDTQYF. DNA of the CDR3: TGTGCCAGCAGCTTGGTGTCGGCTAGCAGGGATACGCAGTATTTT.

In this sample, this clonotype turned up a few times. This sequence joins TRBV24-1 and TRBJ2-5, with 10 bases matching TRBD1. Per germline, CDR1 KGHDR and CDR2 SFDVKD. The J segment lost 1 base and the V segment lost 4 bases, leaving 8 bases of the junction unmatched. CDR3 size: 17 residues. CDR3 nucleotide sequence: TGTGCCACCAGTGACCTCGGACAGGGGGTATCCCAAGAGACCCAGTACTTC. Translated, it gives CATSDLGQGVSQETQYF.

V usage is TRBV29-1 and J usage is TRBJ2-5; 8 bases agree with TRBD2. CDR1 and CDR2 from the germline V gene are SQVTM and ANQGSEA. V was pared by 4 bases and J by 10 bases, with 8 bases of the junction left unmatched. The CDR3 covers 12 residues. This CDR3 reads CSVVWRGEIQYF. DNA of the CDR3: TGCAGCGTTGTCTGGCGGGGGGAAATCCAGTACTTC.